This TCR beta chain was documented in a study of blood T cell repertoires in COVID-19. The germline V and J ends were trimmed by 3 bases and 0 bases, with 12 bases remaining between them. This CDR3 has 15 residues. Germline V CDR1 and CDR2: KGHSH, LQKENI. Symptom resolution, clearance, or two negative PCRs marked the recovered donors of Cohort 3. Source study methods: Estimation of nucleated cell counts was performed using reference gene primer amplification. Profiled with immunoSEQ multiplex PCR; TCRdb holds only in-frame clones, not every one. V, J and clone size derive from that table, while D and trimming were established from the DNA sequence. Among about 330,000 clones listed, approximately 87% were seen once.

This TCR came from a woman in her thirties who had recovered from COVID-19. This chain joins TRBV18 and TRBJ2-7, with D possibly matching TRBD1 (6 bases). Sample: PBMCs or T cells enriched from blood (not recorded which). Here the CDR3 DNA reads TGTGCCAGCTCACCCTTACAGGGCCGCTCCTACGAGCAGTACTTC. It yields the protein CASSPLQGRSYEQYF.